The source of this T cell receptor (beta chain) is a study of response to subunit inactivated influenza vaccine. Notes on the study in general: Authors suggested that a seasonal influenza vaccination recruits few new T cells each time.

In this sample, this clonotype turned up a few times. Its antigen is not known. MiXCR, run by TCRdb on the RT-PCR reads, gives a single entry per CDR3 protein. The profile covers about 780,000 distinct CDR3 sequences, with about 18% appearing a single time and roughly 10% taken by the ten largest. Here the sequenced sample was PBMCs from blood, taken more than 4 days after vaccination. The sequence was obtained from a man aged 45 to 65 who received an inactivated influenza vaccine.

CDR3 sequence reads: CASSLDALRTEAFF. Here the CDR3 DNA reads TGTGCCAGCAGTTTGGATGCTTTGCGGACTGAAGCTTTCTTT. The chain links TRBV12-3 or TRBV12-4 to TRBJ1-1; no firm D call. This CDR3 has 14 residues. Between the trimmed V and J ends, which lost 3 bases and 5 bases, there was a span of 13 bases.